These 9 T cell receptor beta chains were all obtained from the same sample, sequenced in a study of graft-versus-host responses after intestinal transplantation. Assay: immunoSEQ multiplex PCR; the TCRdb copy retains only in-frame clones and omits some. The sample consists of fewer than 70,000 clones, roughly 92% of them appearing once. Sequencing used bone marrow, obtained roughly 780 days after intestinal transplantation. The receptors were gathered from a human patient who received an intestinal transplant, so some T cells may come from the graft donor.

V is TRBV6-5 and J is TRBJ1-2, with D perhaps matching TRBD1 (6 bases). The CDR3 has 13 amino acids. Germline V gene sequence: CDR1 MNHEY, CDR2 SVGAGI. Trimming removed 6 bases at V and 4 bases at J, with 12 bases between. CDR3 amino acids: CASRVQGSYGYTF. CDR3 nucleotides: TGTGCCAGCAGAGTACAGGGATCCTATGGCTACACCTTC.

V gene TRBV6-6 combines with J gene TRBJ2-7, with 9 nucleotides matching TRBD1. The CDR3 loop spans 15 amino acids. Trimming at V came to 0 bases and at J to 5 bases, leaving 5 bases not matched to a gene. From germline, CDR1 is MNHNY and CDR2 SVGAGI (reference sequence). The CDR3 here is CASSYSGTGRDEQYF. The CDR3 DNA reads TGTGCCAGCAGTTACTCTGGGACAGGGAGAGACGAGCAGTACTTC.

The genes are TRBV5-1 and TRBJ1-2; 7 nucleotides match TRBD1. Germline CDR1 and CDR2: SGHRS and YFSETQ. The CDR3 loop spans 13 amino acids. Trimming cost V 2 bases and J 4 bases; bases outside gene matches: 2. The CDR3 reads CASSLSGGYGYTF. For the CDR3, the DNA is TGCGCCAGCAGCTTATCAGGGGGCTATGGCTACACCTTC. Complete variable domain (other parts from reference TRBV5-1 and TRBJ1-2): KAGVTQTPRYLIKTRGQQVTLSCSPISGHRSVSWYQQTPGQGLQFLFEYFSETQRNKGNFPGRFSGRQFSNSRSEMNVSTLELGDSALYLCASSLSGGYGYTFGSGTRLTVV.

The rearrangement links TRBV10-3 to TRBJ1-4, with D possibly matching TRBD1 (5 bases). Germline V gives CDR1 ENHRY, CDR2 SYGVKD. The CDR3 extends over 15 amino acids. V was clipped by 11 bases and J by 0 bases, with 16 bases between them. In DNA form, the CDR3 reads TGTGCCGCTCGGAGAGGGGAAGCAACTAATGAAAAACTGTTTTTT. It codes for CAARRGEATNEKLFF.

The genes are TRBV2 and TRBJ2-1, with 7 bases lining up with TRBD2. Germline loops: CDR1 SNHLY, CDR2 FYNNEI. The CDR3 extends over 15 amino acids. The J segment lost 10 bases and the V segment lost 7 bases, leaving 16 bases of the junction unmatched. DNA for the CDR3: TGTGCCAGCACCCCCGGCGGGGGAGTTAGATACGAGCAGTTCTTC. Translation gives CASTPGGGVRYEQFF.

The J gene is TRBJ2-7, the V gene TRBV27; D possibly corresponds to TRBD2 (7 bases). The CDR3 runs to 17 residues. Germline CDR1 and CDR2: MNHEY and SMNVEV (reference sequence). Trimming took off 0 bases at V and 4 bases at J, with 19 bases between the two ends. The CDR3 loop is CASSLSMGGRPSYEQYF. In nucleotides, the CDR3 is TGTGCCAGCAGTTTATCGATGGGGGGGCGGCCCTCTTACGAGCAGTACTTC.

The genes are TRBV12-5 and TRBJ2-7; TRBD2 matches at 12 bases. The trim removed 5 bases at V and 4 bases at J, leaving 6 bases unmatched. The V gene's germline CDR1 is LGHNT and CDR2 FRNRAP. The CDR3 has 15 residues. CDR3 in amino acids: CASGASGRGYYEQYF. CDR3 coding DNA: TGTGCTAGTGGTGCTAGCGGGAGGGGGTATTACGAGCAGTACTTC.

The chain links TRBV10-2 to TRBJ2-5, with D perhaps TRBD1 (5 bases). The V and J ends lost 1 base and 3 bases respectively, with 12 bases between them. Per the germline V gene, CDR1 is WSHSY and CDR2 is SAAADI. The CDR3 totals 15 residues. CDR3 sequence: CASSEFASREETQYF. The CDR3 DNA reads as TGCGCCAGCAGTGAGTTCGCCTCCAGGGAAGAGACCCAGTACTTC.

The rearrangement uses TRBV6-5 and TRBJ1-1; the D is unclear. CDR1 and CDR2 from the germline V gene are MNHEY and SVGAGI. The CDR3 runs to 13 residues. V was pared by 6 bases and J by 1 base, with 9 bases between. This CDR3 reads CASRRTENTEAFF. In nucleotides, the CDR3 is TGTGCCAGCAGGCGCACTGAGAACACTGAAGCTTTCTTT.